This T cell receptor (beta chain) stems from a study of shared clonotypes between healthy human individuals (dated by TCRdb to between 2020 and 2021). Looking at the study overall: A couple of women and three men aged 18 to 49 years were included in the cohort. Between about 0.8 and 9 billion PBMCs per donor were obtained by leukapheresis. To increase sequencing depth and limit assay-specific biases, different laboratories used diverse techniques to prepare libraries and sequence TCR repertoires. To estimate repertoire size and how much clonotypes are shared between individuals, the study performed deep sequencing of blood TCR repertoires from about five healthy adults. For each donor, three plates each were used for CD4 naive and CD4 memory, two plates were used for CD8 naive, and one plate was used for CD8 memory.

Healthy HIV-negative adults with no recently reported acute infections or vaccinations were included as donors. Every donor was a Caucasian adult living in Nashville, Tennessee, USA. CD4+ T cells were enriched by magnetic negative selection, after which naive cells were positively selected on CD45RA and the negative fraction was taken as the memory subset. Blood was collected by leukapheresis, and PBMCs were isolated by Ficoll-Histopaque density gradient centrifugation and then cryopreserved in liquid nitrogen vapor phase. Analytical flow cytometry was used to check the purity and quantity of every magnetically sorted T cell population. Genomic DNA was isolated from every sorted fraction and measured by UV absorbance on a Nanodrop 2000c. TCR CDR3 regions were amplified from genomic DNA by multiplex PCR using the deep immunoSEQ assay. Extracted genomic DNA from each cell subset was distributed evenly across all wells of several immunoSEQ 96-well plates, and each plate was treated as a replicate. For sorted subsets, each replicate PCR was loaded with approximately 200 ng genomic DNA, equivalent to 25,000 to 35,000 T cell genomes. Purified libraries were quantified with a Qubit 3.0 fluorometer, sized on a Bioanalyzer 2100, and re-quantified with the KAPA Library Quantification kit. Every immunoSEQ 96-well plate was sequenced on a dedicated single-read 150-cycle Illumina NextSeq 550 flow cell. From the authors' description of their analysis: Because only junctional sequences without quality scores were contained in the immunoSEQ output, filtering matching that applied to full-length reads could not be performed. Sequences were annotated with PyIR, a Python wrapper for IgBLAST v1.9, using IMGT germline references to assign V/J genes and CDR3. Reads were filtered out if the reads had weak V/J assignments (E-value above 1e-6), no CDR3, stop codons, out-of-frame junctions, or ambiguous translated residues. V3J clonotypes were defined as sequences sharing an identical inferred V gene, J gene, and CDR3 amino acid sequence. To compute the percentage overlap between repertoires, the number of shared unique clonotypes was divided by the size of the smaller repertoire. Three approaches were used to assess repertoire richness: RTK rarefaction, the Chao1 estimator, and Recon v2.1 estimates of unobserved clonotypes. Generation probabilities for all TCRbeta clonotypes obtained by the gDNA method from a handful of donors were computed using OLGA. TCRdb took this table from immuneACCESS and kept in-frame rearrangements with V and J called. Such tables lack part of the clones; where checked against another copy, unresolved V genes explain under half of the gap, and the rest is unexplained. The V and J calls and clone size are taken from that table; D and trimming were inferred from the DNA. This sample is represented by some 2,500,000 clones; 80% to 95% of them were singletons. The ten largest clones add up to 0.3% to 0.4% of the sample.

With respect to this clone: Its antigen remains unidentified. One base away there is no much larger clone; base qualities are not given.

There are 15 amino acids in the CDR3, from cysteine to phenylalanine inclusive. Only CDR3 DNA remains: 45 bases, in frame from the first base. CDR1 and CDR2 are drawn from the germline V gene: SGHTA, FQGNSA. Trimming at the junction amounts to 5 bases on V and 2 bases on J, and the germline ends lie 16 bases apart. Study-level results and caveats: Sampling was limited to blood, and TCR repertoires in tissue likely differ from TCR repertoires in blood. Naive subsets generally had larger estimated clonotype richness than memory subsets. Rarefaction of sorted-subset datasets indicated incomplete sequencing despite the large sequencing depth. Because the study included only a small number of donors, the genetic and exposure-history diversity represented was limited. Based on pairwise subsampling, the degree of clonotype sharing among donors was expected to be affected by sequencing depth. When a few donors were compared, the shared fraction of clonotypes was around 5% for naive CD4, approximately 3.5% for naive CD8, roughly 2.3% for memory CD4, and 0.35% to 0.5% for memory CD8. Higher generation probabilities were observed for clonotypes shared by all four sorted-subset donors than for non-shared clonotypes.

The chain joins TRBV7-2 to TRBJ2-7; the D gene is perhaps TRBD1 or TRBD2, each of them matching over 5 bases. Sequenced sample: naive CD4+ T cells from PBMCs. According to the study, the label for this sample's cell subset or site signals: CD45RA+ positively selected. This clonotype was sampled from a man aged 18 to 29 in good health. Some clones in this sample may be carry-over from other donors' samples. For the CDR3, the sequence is CASSPMQVGPYEQYF. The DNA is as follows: TGTGCCAGCAGCCCAATGCAGGTGGGACCCTACGAGCAGTACTTC.